The sequence of this TCR beta chain was determined in a study of blood T cell repertoires in COVID-19. Profiling relied on immunoSEQ multiplex PCR, and the TCRdb table lists in-frame clones only, not all of them. The sample shows around 500,000 clones, 70% to 90% of them seen only once. V shed 4 bases and J 3 bases; nucleotides not matched to a gene: 9. From germline, CDR1 is SEHNR and CDR2 FQNEAQ (reference sequence). CDR3 length: 16 amino acids. The sample comprised PBMCs or T cells enriched from blood (not recorded which). The V and J genes are TRBV7-9 and TRBJ2-3, with 8 bases lining up with TRBD2. The receptor was isolated from a woman aged 55 to 70 who had recovered from COVID-19. The CDR3 region is CASSSPGGGSTDTQYF. CDR3 in DNA: TGTGCCAGCAGCTCCCCGGGGGGGGGATCGACAGATACGCAGTATTTT.